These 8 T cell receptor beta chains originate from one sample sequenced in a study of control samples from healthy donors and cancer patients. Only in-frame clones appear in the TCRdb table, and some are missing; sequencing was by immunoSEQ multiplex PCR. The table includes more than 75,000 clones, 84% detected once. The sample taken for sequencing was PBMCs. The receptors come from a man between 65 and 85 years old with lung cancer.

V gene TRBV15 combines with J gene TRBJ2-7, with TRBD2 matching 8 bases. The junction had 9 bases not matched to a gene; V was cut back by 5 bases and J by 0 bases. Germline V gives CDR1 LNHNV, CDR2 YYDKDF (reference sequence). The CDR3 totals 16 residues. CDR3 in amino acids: CATSVPGRGGSYEQYF. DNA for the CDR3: TGTGCCACCAGCGTACCAGGTCGGGGGGGCTCCTACGAGCAGTACTTC. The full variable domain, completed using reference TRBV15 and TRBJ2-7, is DAMVIQNPRYQVTQFGKPVTLSCSQTLNHNVMYWYQQKSSQAPKLLFHYYDKDFNNEADTPDNFQSRRPNTSFCFLDIRSPGLGDTAMYLCATSVPGRGGSYEQYFGPGTRLTVT.

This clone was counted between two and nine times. The CDR3 region is CASSFGQETQYF. Written as DNA, the CDR3 is TGTGCCAGCAGTTTCGGCCAAGAGACCCAGTACTTC. V gene TRBV6-5 combines with J gene TRBJ2-5; D is unclear. The V gene's germline CDR1 is MNHEY and CDR2 SVGAGI. With 4 bases removed from V and 1 base from J, the gap between germline ends came to 4 bases. This CDR3 is built from 12 residues.

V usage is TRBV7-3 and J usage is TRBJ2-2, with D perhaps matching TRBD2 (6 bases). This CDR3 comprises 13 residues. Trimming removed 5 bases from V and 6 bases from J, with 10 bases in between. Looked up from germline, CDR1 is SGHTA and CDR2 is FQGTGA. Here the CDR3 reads CASSVGGSGELFF. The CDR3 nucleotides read TGTGCCAGCAGCGTCGGAGGGTCCGGGGAGCTGTTTTTT.

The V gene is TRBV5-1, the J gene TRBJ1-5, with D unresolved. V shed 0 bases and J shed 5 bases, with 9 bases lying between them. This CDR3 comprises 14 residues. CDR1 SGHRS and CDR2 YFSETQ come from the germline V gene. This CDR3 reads CASSLAGGYQPQHF. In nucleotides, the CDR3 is TGCGCCAGCAGCTTGGCGGGCGGCTATCAGCCCCAGCATTTT.

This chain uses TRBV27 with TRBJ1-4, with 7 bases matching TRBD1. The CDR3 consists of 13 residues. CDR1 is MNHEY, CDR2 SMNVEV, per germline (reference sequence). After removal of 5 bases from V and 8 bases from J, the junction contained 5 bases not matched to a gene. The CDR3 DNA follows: TGTGCCAGCAGTCCGGGACAGACGGAAAAACTGTTTTTT. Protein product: CASSPGQTEKLFF. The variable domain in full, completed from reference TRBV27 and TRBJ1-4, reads EAQVTQNPRYLITVTGKKLTVTCSQNMNHEYMSWYRQDPGLGLRQIYYSMNVEVTDKGDVPEGYKVSRKEKRNFPLILESPSPNQTSLYFCASSPGQTEKLFFGSGTQLSVL.

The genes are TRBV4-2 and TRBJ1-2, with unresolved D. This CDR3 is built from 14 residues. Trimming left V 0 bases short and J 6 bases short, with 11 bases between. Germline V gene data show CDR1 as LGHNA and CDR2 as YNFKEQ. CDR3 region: CASSQDTGFDGYTF. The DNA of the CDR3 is TGTGCCAGCAGCCAAGATACTGGTTTCGATGGCTACACCTTC.

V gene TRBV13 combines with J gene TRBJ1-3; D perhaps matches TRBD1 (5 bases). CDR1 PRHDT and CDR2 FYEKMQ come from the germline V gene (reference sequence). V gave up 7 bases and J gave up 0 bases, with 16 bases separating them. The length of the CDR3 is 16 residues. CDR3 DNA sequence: TGTGCCAGCACCTTGCGACAGAGAACCTCTGGAAACACCATATATTTT. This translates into CASTLRQRTSGNTIYF.

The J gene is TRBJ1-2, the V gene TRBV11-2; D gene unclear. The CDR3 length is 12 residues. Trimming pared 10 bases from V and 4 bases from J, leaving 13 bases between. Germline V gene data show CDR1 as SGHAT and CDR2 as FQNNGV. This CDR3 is CATAADRYGYTF. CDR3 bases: TGTGCCACCGCAGCCGACCGCTATGGCTACACCTTC.